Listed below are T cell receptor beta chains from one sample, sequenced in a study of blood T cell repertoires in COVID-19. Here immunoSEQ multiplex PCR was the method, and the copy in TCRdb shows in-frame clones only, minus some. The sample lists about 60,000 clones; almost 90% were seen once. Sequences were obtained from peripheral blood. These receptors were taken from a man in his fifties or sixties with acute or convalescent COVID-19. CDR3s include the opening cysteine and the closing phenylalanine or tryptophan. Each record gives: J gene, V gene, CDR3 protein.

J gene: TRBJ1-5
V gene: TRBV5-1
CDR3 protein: CASSPAGGGNQPQHF

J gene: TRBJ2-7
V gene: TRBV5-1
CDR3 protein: CASSLFTGPSYEQYF

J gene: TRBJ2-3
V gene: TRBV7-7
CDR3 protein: CASSKELTDTQYF

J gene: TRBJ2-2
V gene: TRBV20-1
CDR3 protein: CSASILGTSGRRDTGELFF

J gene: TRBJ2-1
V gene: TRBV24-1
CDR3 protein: CATSDRTGGGVHEQFF

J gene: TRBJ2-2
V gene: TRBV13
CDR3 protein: CASSLAQTGELFF

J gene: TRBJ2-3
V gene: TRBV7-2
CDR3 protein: CASSLERSDTQYF

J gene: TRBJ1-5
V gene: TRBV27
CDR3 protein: CASSLEGGHSNQPQHF

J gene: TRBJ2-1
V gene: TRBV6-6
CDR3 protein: CASSYMTSGRDRQFF

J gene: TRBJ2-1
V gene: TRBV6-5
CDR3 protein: CASTSTLSYEQFF

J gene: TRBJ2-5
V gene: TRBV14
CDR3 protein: CASSQVGVDRETQYF

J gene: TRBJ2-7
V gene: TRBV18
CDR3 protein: CASSRSSGGEYEQYF

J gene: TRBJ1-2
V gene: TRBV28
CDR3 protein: CASSLAGAGDYGYTF

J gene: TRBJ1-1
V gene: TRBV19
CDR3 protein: CASSPGGLSTEAFF

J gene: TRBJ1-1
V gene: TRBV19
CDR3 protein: CASRKWDTEAFF

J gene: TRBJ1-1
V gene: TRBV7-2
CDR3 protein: CASSLQGKTEAFF

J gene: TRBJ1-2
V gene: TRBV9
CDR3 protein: CASSPGQNHNYGYTF

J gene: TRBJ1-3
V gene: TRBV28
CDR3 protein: CASSPAITGGNTIYF

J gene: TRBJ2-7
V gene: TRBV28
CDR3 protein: CASSQTGTGATPQYF

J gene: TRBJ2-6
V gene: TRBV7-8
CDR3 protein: CASSFMDRDISGANVLTF

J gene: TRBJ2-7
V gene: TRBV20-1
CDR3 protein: CSASLSGGYEQYF

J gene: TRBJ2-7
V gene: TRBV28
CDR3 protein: CASSLRPGPTYEQYF

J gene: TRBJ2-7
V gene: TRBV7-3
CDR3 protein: CASSPAGGNYEQYF

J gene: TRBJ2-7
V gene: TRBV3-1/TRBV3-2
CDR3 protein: CASSQDSWASDTYEQYF

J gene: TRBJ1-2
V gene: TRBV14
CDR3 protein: CASSHPGDFYGYTF

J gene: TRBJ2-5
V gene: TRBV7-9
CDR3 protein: CASRLTETQYF

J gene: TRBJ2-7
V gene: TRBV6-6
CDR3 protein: CASRPRTSGRGYEQYF

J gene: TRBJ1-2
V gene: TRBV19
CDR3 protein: CASSTDTEANYGYTF

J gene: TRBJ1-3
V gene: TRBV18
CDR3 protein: CASSQGLTSGNTIYF

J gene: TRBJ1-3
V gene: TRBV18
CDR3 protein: CASSSTGGENTIYF

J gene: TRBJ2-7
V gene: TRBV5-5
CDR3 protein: CASSFAVSTPYEQYF

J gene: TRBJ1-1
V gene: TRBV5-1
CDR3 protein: CASSTGVYTEAFF

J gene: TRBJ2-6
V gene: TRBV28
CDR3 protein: CASSFGALSGANVLTF

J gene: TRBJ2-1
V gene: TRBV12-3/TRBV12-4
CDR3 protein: CASSPGLAGQFF

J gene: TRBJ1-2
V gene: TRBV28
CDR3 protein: CASHNRKNYGYTF

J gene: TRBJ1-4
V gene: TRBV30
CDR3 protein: CAWRDRGFNEKLFF

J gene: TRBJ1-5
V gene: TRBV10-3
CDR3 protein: CAISGQGSNQPQHF

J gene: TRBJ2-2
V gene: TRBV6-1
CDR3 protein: CASSAGLAENTGELFF

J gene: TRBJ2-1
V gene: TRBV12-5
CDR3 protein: CASAPDREYNEQFF

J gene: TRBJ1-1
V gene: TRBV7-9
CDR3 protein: CASNPTGRSGGTEAFF

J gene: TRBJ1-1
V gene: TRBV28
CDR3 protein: CASRAYSRRNTEAFF

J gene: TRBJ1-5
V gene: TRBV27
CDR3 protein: CASSPLGGRGRQPQHF

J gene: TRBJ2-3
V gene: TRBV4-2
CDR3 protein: CASSRSTSGETDTQYF

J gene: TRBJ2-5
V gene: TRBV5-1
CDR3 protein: CASSLSFGEGETQYF

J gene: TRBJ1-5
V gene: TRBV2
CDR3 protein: CASSDEEGQGYNQPQHF

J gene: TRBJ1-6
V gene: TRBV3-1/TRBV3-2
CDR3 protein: CASSRLTGGGNSPLHF

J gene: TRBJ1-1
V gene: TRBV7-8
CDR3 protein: CASSGPLRGASSEAFF

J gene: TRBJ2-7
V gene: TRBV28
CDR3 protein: CASSSRYEQYF

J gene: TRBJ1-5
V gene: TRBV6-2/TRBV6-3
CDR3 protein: CASSPHTGGNQPQHF

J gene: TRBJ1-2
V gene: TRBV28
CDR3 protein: CASGGPDYGYTF

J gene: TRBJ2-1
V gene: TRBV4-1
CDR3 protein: CASSQTRVDEQFF

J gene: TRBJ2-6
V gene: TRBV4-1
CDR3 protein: CASSRTGWAGANVLTF

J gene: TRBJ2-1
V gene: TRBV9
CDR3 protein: CASSVLAGGYNEQFF

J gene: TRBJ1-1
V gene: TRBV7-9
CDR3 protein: CASSGRTGAREAFF

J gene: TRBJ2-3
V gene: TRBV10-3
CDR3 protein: CAISGAGAGTDTQYF

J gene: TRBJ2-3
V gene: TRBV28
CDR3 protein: CASSSLRGADTQYF

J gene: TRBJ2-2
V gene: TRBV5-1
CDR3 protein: CASSSPRTSGTNTGELFF

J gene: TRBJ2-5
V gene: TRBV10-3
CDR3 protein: CAISESAGVGTQYF

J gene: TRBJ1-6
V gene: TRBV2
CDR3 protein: CASSENRAGATPLHF